Described below is a single TCR beta chain sequence and its context. V shed 6 bases and J shed 5 bases, with 16 bases lying between them. The germline V gene encodes CDR1 SGHVS and CDR2 FQNEAQ. This CDR3 contains 14 residues. These data are taken from a study of T cell changes during pregnancy in multiple sclerosis. TCRdb's table, derived via immunoSEQ multiplex PCR, lists solely in-frame clones and lacks some. The table includes tens of thousands of clones, 75% to 90% detected once. V is TRBV7-8 and J is TRBJ2-5; D is possibly TRBD2 (5 bases). The clonotype was recovered from a female donor with multiple sclerosis, enrolled in a pregnancy study. Sequencing was performed on peripheral blood, taken before pregnancy. For the CDR3, the DNA is TGTGCCAGCAGAAAGAGACGGGGTGAGGAGACCCAGTACTTC. It is translated as CASRKRRGEETQYF.